The present T cell receptor beta chain was sequenced within a study of PD-1 blockade in classical Hodgkin lymphoma. Germline V gene sequence: CDR1 SGHAT, CDR2 FQDESV (reference sequence). Trimming took 8 bases from V and 4 from J, leaving 14 bases between them. This CDR3 spans 13 amino acids. Brentuximab vedotin exposure varied among the patients, all of whom had relapsed after autologous stem cell transplantation. This clone was recorded a few times. Clones were read by immunoSEQ multiplex PCR, and TCRdb kept only the in-frame ones, dropping some. The sample has fewer than 100,000 clones, about nine tenths seen once; the top ten hold 22%.

The sample in question was peripheral blood mononuclear cells (PBMCs), obtained at baseline. This rearrangement joins TRBV11-1 to TRBJ1-2; no definite D call. This TCR came from a human donor with classical Hodgkin lymphoma. CDR3 DNA sequence: TGTGCCAGCGAGTCAGGAGATTCCTATGGCTACACCTTC. Residues: CASESGDSYGYTF.